Below are 17 T cell receptor beta chains sequenced from a single sample in a study of blood T cell repertoires in COVID-19. Repertoires were generated with immunoSEQ multiplex PCR, while TCRdb's copy carries only in-frame clones and drops some. Altogether fewer than 350,000 clones are present, about nine tenths being singletons, with the ten largest covering approximately 4%. Sample: PBMCs or T cells enriched from blood (not recorded which). Receptors originate from a woman younger than 45 with acute COVID-19.

V gene TRBV6-5 combines with J gene TRBJ1-5, with D maybe TRBD1 (6 bases). From germline, CDR1 is MNHEY and CDR2 SVGAGI. Trimming removed 6 bases from V and 2 bases from J, with 14 bases in between. This CDR3 is 15 amino acids long. This chain's CDR3 is CASSPYRDGNQPQHF. The CDR3 bases are TGTGCCAGCAGCCCCTACAGGGACGGCAATCAGCCCCAGCATTTT.

The rearrangement links TRBV28 to TRBJ2-3; 10 bases agree with TRBD2. Unmatched junction bases numbered 9, after V lost 4 bases and J lost 2 bases. Looked up from germline, CDR1 is MDHEN and CDR2 is SYDVKM. CDR3 length: 17 amino acids. CDR3 DNA: TGTGCCAGCAGTTCAATGGTCCTAGCGGGAGTCACAGATACGCAGTATTTT. Translation gives CASSSMVLAGVTDTQYF.

This rearrangement joins TRBV4-2 to TRBJ2-2; maybe TRBD1 (5 bases). The V end was cut by 4 bases, the J end by 1 base, with 10 bases between. Germline V gene sequence: CDR1 LGHNA, CDR2 YNFKEQ. The CDR3 is made up of 15 amino acids. CDR3 in DNA: TGTGCCAGCAGCCGGGAAGACAGGAACACCGGGGAGCTGTTTTTT. This translates into CASSREDRNTGELFF.

The V gene is TRBV5-1, the J gene TRBJ1-3, with D perhaps TRBD1 (5 bases). The length of the CDR3 is 14 residues. V lost 4 bases and J lost 4, with 12 bases in between. Germline V gene data show CDR1 as SGHRS and CDR2 as YFSETQ. The CDR3 sequence is CASSHGGEGNTIYF. CDR3 coding DNA: TGCGCCAGCAGCCATGGAGGGGAGGGAAACACCATATATTTT. Based on the CDR3 plus reference TRBV5-1 and TRBJ1-3, the full variable domain is KAGVTQTPRYLIKTRGQQVTLSCSPISGHRSVSWYQQTPGQGLQFLFEYFSETQRNKGNFPGRFSGRQFSNSRSEMNVSTLELGDSALYLCASSHGGEGNTIYFGEGSWLTVV.

This chain connects TRBV7-2 to TRBJ2-7; 8 nucleotides agree with TRBD1. From germline, CDR1 is SGHTA and CDR2 FQGNSA. V lost 6 bases, J lost 6 bases, and 19 bases stayed unmatched. CDR3 size: 17 residues. The CDR3, as DNA: TGTGCCAGCAGGAGGGATTGGAGCGGACAGGGAATCTGCGAGCAGTACTTC. This translates into CASRRDWSGQGICEQYF.

On this clone itself: The sample carries other DNA sequences with the same CDR3. The chain combines TRBV27 with TRBJ2-2; D uncertain. This CDR3 is 14 amino acids long. The germline V gene has CDR1 MNHEY and CDR2 SMNVEV (reference sequence). V was trimmed by 3 bases and J by 2 bases, leaving 7 bases between them. The CDR3 sequence is CASSLRFNTGELFF. In DNA, the CDR3 is TGTGCCAGCAGTTTGAGATTTAACACCGGGGAGCTGTTTTTT.

This clone was seen only once. The chain recombines TRBV9 with TRBJ2-1, with 11 bases identical to TRBD2. Germline V CDR1 and CDR2: SGDLS, YYNGEE. Losses at the gene ends were 4 bases for V and 10 bases for J; bases not matched to a gene: 1. This CDR3 is 12 amino acids long. The CDR3 here is CASSPSGREQFF. CDR3 DNA: TGTGCCAGCAGCCCTAGCGGGAGGGAGCAGTTCTTC.

The V call is TRBV7-9, the J call TRBJ2-7, with TRBD2 identical over 7 bases. In germline, CDR1 is SEHNR, CDR2 FQNEAQ (reference sequence). The V gene end was trimmed by 4 bases and the J gene end by 5 bases; junction bases not matched to a gene: 17. The CDR3 covers 17 residues. In DNA form, the CDR3 reads TGTGCCAGCAGCTGGGACTATTCCTTCCTAGGGTATCACGAGCAGTACTTC. Translated: CASSWDYSFLGYHEQYF. Variable domain in full (rest from reference TRBV7-9 and TRBJ2-7): DTGVSQNPRHKITKRGQNVTFRCDPISEHNRLYWYRQTLGQGPEFLTYFQNEAQLEKSRLLSDRFSAERPKGSFSTLEIQRTEQGDSAMYLCASSWDYSFLGYHEQYFGPGTRLTVT.

The chain combines TRBV5-4 with TRBJ2-1; 10 nucleotides agree with TRBD2. CDR1 is SGHNT, CDR2 YYREEE, per germline (reference sequence). V gave up 3 bases and J gave up 7 bases; unmatched junction bases: 10. The length of the CDR3 is 16 residues. The CDR3 coding sequence is TGTGCCAGCAGCTCCTTGGGGCTAGCGGGAGTTAATGAGCAGTTCTTC. Translation gives CASSSLGLAGVNEQFF. Supplemented by reference TRBV5-4 and TRBJ2-1, the full variable domain reads ETGVTQSPTHLIKTRGQQVTLRCSSQSGHNTVSWYQQALGQGPQFIFQYYREEENGRGNFPPRFSGLQFPNYSSELNVNALELDDSALYLCASSSLGLAGVNEQFFGPGTRLTVL.

The chain couples TRBV29-1 to TRBJ1-2, with D perhaps TRBD1 (5 bases). The CDR3 runs 14 residues. Between the trimmed V and J ends, which lost 0 bases and 2 bases, there was a span of 10 bases. From germline, CDR1 is SQVTM and CDR2 ANQGSEA. The CDR3 protein is CSVEDGQENYGYTF. The DNA of the CDR3 is TGCAGCGTTGAAGATGGACAAGAGAACTATGGCTACACCTTC.

This chain connects TRBV4-2 to TRBJ2-7; tentative D call: TRBD1 (5 bases). V was clipped by 1 base and J by 2 bases, with 12 bases between them. Germline values: CDR1 LGHNA, CDR2 YNFKEQ. CDR3 length: 15 amino acids. Written as DNA, the CDR3 is TGTGCCAGCAGCCAAGCAACAGGAGACACCTACGAGCAGTACTTC. This gives the protein CASSQATGDTYEQYF.

The chain carries TRBV19 and TRBJ2-7; TRBD1 agrees at 10 bases. The V and J ends lost 3 bases and 10 bases, in that order; junction bases with no gene match: 18. CDR1 and CDR2 from the germline V gene are LNHDA and SQIVND (reference sequence). The CDR3 has 17 residues. The CDR3 is CASSMGQGTSFSYGQYF. The CDR3 DNA sequence: TGTGCCAGTAGTATGGGACAGGGGACCAGCTTCTCCTACGGACAGTACTTC.

CDR3: CASSIRGLAEKLFF. CDR3 DNA: TGTGCCAGCAGTATAAGAGGCTTAGCCGAAAAACTGTTTTTT. The chain uses TRBV2 and TRBJ1-4; the D is unclear. Trimming shortened V by 5 bases and J by 8 bases, and 15 bases separated the two germline ends. The CDR3 sequence is 14 residues long. CDR1 and CDR2 (germline): SNHLY, FYNNEI.

The table lists this clone with a few counts. The chain combines TRBV19 with TRBJ1-5, with 10 bases lining up with TRBD1. The CDR3 runs 16 residues. From germline, CDR1 is LNHDA and CDR2 SQIVND (reference sequence). V shed 5 bases, J shed 3 bases, and the junction held 7 bases outside the gene matches. CDR3 sequence (DNA): TGTGCCAGTAGTCGGGACAGGGGAAGGAACAATCAGCCCCAGCATTTT. Amino acids: CASSRDRGRNNQPQHF.

This chain joins TRBV4-1 and TRBJ2-3; possible D gene TRBD1, 6 bases. The CDR3 has 15 amino acids. Between the trimmed V and J ends, which lost 3 bases and 4 bases, there was a span of 14 bases. Germline lookup yields CDR1 MGHRA and CDR2 YSYEKL. CDR3 loop: CASSQRTVVADTQYF. The CDR3 DNA follows: TGCGCCAGCAGCCAGAGGACAGTTGTGGCAGATACGCAGTATTTT.

The chain joins TRBV7-3 to TRBJ2-7; TRBD2 matches 11 bases. This CDR3 spans 16 amino acids. V shed 0 bases and J 2 bases; nucleotides not matched to a gene: 3. The germline CDR1 and CDR2 sequences are SGHTA and FQGTGA. The CDR3 here is CASSLTLAGDPYEQYF. The CDR3 region has the DNA TGTGCCAGCAGCTTAACACTAGCGGGAGATCCCTACGAGCAGTACTTC.

The V gene is TRBV10-1, the J gene TRBJ2-7; D is unresolved. Germline lookup yields CDR1 WNHNN and CDR2 SYGVQD (reference sequence). There are 15 residues in the CDR3. The V and J ends lost 2 bases and 1 base respectively, with 12 bases between them. The CDR3 sequence: CASSETIGASYEQYF. The DNA for the CDR3 is TGCGCCAGCAGTGAGACTATAGGAGCTTCCTACGAGCAGTACTTC.